This T cell receptor (beta chain) was identified in a study of T-cell reconstitution after alpha-beta-depleted transplantation in children. Study-wide findings and caveats: The origin of alpha-beta T cells about two months after transplant was reportedly several hundred expanded graft clones.

Researchers prepared the TCRbeta library using unique molecular identifiers, the study reports. MiXCR, run by TCRdb on the PCR reads, gives a single entry per CDR3 protein. The profile covers roughly 200,000 distinct CDR3 sequences, with about 6.6% appearing a single time and approximately 6% taken by the ten largest. This clonotype was picked up many times. The antigen is undetermined. This CDR3 is built from 18 residues. Germline V gene sequence: CDR1 SGHKS, CDR2 YYEKEE (reference sequence). V was cut by 4 bases and J by 1 base, with 24 bases left in between. Sequenced material: PBMCs, taken before TCRalphabeta/CD19-depleted stem cell transplant. The sequence came from a boy between 2 and 10 years old with acute lymphoblastic leukemia, due to receive a stem cell transplant. The gene calls are TRBV5-5 and TRBJ2-7; D ambiguous. CDR3 nucleotide sequence: TGTGCCAGCAGCGCCCACGCAATCGGGCGTATGTCTTCCTACGAGCAGTACTTC. Its protein is CASSAHAIGRMSSYEQYF.